Presented here are 24 T cell receptor beta chains from one specimen sequenced in a study of cytomegalovirus exposure and HLA in healthy donors. The PCR had 60 Vbeta and 13 Jbeta primers. Using immunoSEQ multiplex PCR, the repertoire was profiled, and TCRdb retains in-frame clones only, with some absent. This sample has approximately 170,000 clones, with 60% to 85% found just once. Sequencing was carried out using PBMCs. The receptors derive from a female donor in good health and CMV-seronegative.

The rearrangement links TRBV4-3 to TRBJ2-2, with D possibly being TRBD2 (6 bases). The V gene lost 4 bases and the J gene lost 6 bases, with 9 bases spanning the gap. This CDR3 has 13 amino acids. CDR1 LGHNA and CDR2 YSLEER come from the germline V gene. As DNA, the CDR3 is TGCGCCAGCAGCCGGGAGGTAGCCGGGGAGCTGTTTTTT. It specifies CASSREVAGELFF.

V gene TRBV5-1 combines with J gene TRBJ1-2; D possibly corresponds to TRBD1 (5 bases). Per germline, CDR1 SGHRS and CDR2 YFSETQ. With 0 bases removed from V and 7 bases from J, the gap between germline ends came to 13 bases. The CDR3 is 14 amino acids. CDR3 DNA: TGCGCCAGCAGCTTGGGGGGGGTAACCTGTGGCTACACCTTC. Amino acid sequence: CASSLGGVTCGYTF.

This clone showed up just a few times. The chain joins TRBV7-9 to TRBJ2-1; TRBD2 matches at 9 bases. After removal of 6 bases from V and 9 bases from J, the junction contained 15 bases not matched to a gene. Germline loops: CDR1 SEHNR, CDR2 FQNEAQ (reference sequence). The CDR3 length is 16 residues. CDR3 DNA: TGTGCCAGCAGTTCAAGGGCGGGAGGGGAAGTTGGTGAGCAGTTCTTC. Protein: CASSSRAGGEVGEQFF.

This clone is a singleton in its sample. The chain has TRBV5-6 and TRBJ2-7, with 10 nucleotides matching TRBD1. The CDR3 covers 12 residues. The germline gives CDR1 SGHDT, CDR2 YYEEEE. V gave up 1 base and J gave up 11 bases; unmatched junction bases: 3. The CDR3 here is CASSLWGTGEYF. CDR3 nucleotides: TGTGCCAGCAGCTTGTGGGGGACAGGGGAGTACTTC. The full variable domain, with the rest looked up from reference TRBV5-6 and TRBJ2-7, is DAGVTQSPTHLIKTRGQQVTLRCSPKSGHDTVSWYQQALGQGPQFIFQYYEEEERQRGNFPDRFSGHQFPNYSSELNVNALLLGDSALYLCASSLWGTGEYFGPGTRLTVT.

The V and J genes are TRBV12-5 and TRBJ2-1, with D perhaps TRBD2 (6 bases). The CDR3 totals 16 residues. Trimming stripped 4 bases from V and 6 bases from J, with 19 bases between. CDR1 is LGHNT, CDR2 FRNRAP, per germline. CDR3 in DNA: TGTGCTAGTGGTTCCCCGAGCGGGCGGGTTTTCAATGAGCAGTTCTTC. It is translated as CASGSPSGRVFNEQFF.

V usage is TRBV5-1 and J usage is TRBJ2-3; 8 bases map to TRBD2. Germline-derived CDR1 and CDR2 are SGHRS and YFSETQ. The CDR3 totals 14 residues. Losses at the gene ends were 4 bases for V and 1 base for J; bases not matched to a gene: 2. For the CDR3, the DNA is TGCGCCAGCAGCCACGGGGGGGGCACAGATACGCAGTATTTT. This codes for CASSHGGGTDTQYF.

The rearrangement uses TRBV4-2 and TRBJ2-7; TRBD2 agrees at 9 bases. Germline CDR1 reads LGHNA; CDR2 reads YNFKEQ. V gave up 2 bases and J gave up 7 bases; unmatched junction bases: 9. This CDR3 comprises 15 residues. For the CDR3, the DNA is TGTGCCAGCAGCCAATTAGCGGGGGCCTTCGGGGAGCAGTACTTC. As protein: CASSQLAGAFGEQYF.

The chain joins TRBV7-8 to TRBJ2-5; TRBD2 agrees at 10 bases. The CDR3 contains 16 residues. Germline CDR1 reads SGHVS; CDR2 reads FQNEAQ. V was clipped by 6 bases and J by 4 bases; unmatched bases: 11. The CDR3 here is CASRKGAGGLGETQYF. The DNA of the CDR3 is TGTGCCAGCAGAAAGGGAGCGGGGGGGCTAGGAGAGACCCAGTACTTC.

The chain employs TRBV28 and TRBJ1-5; the D is unclear. The ends were cut back, 6 bases at V and 2 bases at J, with 8 bases in the middle. Germline values: CDR1 MDHEN, CDR2 SYDVKM. This CDR3 has 13 residues. The CDR3 region is CASRAGGNQPQHF. In DNA, the CDR3 is TGTGCCAGCAGGGCCGGGGGCAATCAGCCCCAGCATTTT.

The chain links TRBV7-2 to TRBJ1-2; the match to TRBD1 covers 9 bases. CDR1 and CDR2 from the germline V gene are SGHTA and FQGNSA. Trimming removed 6 bases from V and 8 bases from J; junction bases left unmatched: 7. The CDR3 is 13 residues long. The CDR3 DNA sequence: TGTGCCAGCAGACGCGGGACAGGGAGAGGCTACACCTTC. Protein product: CASRRGTGRGYTF.

This clone was counted only a few times. This CDR3 is CASSPGWVETETQYF. CDR3 nucleotide sequence: TGTGCCAGCAGCCCAGGATGGGTAGAAACAGAGACCCAGTACTTC. The rearrangement joins TRBV7-2 to TRBJ2-5; D not resolved. Trimming took off 5 bases at V and 4 bases at J, with 17 bases between the two ends. The CDR3 extends over 15 amino acids. The V gene's germline CDR1 is SGHTA and CDR2 FQGNSA.

The chain uses TRBV27 and TRBJ1-5, with 8 bases fitting TRBD1. J gave up 7 bases and V 5 bases, and 19 bases lay outside the gene matches. Per the germline V gene, CDR1 is MNHEY and CDR2 is SMNVEV (reference sequence). The CDR3 is made up of 18 amino acids. The chain's CDR3 is CASSRVRIGGQAVQPQHF. The CDR3 DNA reads as TGTGCCAGCAGTCGGGTCCGAATCGGGGGACAGGCCGTCCAGCCCCAGCATTTT.

The CDR3 bases are TGCGCCAGCAGCCAAGGGTTCGGGGGAGTCGACGAGCAGTACTTC. Translating it yields CASSQGFGGVDEQYF. The rearrangement joins TRBV4-1 to TRBJ2-7; D might be TRBD2 (6 bases). This CDR3 has 15 amino acids. The V gene's germline CDR1 is MGHRA and CDR2 YSYEKL. V lost 1 base and J lost 5, with 15 bases in between.

V and J are TRBV9 and TRBJ2-5; 9 bases are shared with TRBD2. Unmatched junction bases numbered 12, after V lost 4 bases and J lost 5 bases. The germline V gene has CDR1 SGDLS and CDR2 YYNGEE. CDR3 size: 16 residues. The CDR3 DNA sequence: TGTGCCAGCAGCCCCCGGGGTAGCGGGAGATCGGAGACCCAGTACTTC. It specifies CASSPRGSGRSETQYF.

The chain is built from TRBV6-5 and TRBJ1-5; 7 bases are shared with TRBD1. The CDR3 runs to 14 residues. V was clipped by 7 bases and J by 4 bases; unmatched bases: 7. CDR1 is MNHEY, CDR2 SVGAGI, per germline. CDR3 sequence reads: CASTSGQTNQPQHF. In DNA, the CDR3 is TGTGCCAGCACCTCGGGACAGACTAATCAGCCCCAGCATTTT.

This chain uses TRBV19 with TRBJ1-1; D remains ambiguous. With 4 bases removed from V and 3 bases from J, the gap between germline ends came to 12 bases. The CDR3 loop spans 14 amino acids. Germline V gene data show CDR1 as LNHDA and CDR2 as SQIVND (reference sequence). The CDR3 DNA is TGTGCCAGTAGTAGCCAGGCCGGGGACACTGAAGCTTTCTTT. This translates into CASSSQAGDTEAFF.

This clone was observed a handful of times. The V gene is TRBV6-1, the J gene TRBJ2-5; 7 bases are a match to TRBD1. In germline, CDR1 is MNHNS, CDR2 SASEGT. This CDR3 is built from 13 residues. After removal of 6 bases from V and 0 bases from J, the junction contained 1 base not matched to a gene. Written as DNA, the CDR3 is TGTGCCAGCAGGGGACAGAACCAAGAGACCCAGTACTTC. Protein sequence: CASRGQNQETQYF.

The chain links TRBV14 to TRBJ1-1; D is ambiguous. V shed 0 bases and J shed 8 bases, with 10 bases lying between them. CDR3 length: 13 amino acids. From germline, CDR1 is SGHDN and CDR2 FVKESK. The CDR3 protein is CASSQDGPREAFF. As DNA, the CDR3 is TGTGCCAGCAGCCAAGATGGGCCGAGAGAAGCTTTCTTT.

The J gene is TRBJ2-3, the V gene TRBV18; possible D gene TRBD2, 7 bases. Germline assignment: CDR1 KGHSH and CDR2 LQKENI. The CDR3 is made up of 16 amino acids. V was trimmed by 0 bases and J by 8 bases, leaving 18 bases between them. Written as DNA, the CDR3 is TGTGCCAGCTCACCACCTGGTCTGGGGGGGCCCCTTACGCAGTATTTT. Protein product: CASSPPGLGGPLTQYF.

The chain employs TRBV19 and TRBJ1-5; 7 bases line up with TRBD1. Germline trimming cut 7 bases from V and 4 bases from J; bases unmatched to any gene: 10. CDR1 LNHDA and CDR2 SQIVND come from the germline V gene (reference sequence). This CDR3 region has 15 residues. This CDR3 is CASTRLGQQNQPQHF. The DNA of the CDR3 is TGTGCCAGTACCCGACTGGGACAGCAAAATCAGCCCCAGCATTTT.

Of note for this clone: The junction differs from germline at one of its ends, possibly a read error. The V call is TRBV30, the J call TRBJ1-1, with D possibly TRBD1 on 5 matching bases. Germline V gives CDR1 GTSNPN, CDR2 SVGIG (reference sequence). This CDR3 contains 12 residues. The CDR3 spells CAWTGRVWGLTF. The CDR3 DNA reads TGTGCCTGGACAGGCCGTGTGTGGGGACTTACCTTT.

The sample holds a few counts of this clone. The rearrangement uses TRBV7-6 and TRBJ2-1; 8 bases fit TRBD2. Germline CDR1 is SGHVS and CDR2 is FNYEAQ. This CDR3 spans 15 amino acids. V lost 5 bases, J lost 0 bases, and 3 bases stayed unmatched. The CDR3 protein is CASSGGRSSYNEQFF. The CDR3 bases are TGTGCCAGCAGCGGCGGGAGGAGCTCCTACAATGAGCAGTTCTTC.

A few counts support this clone. The rearrangement links TRBV9 to TRBJ2-7; TRBD2 aligns across 7 bases. The V gene's germline CDR1 is SGDLS and CDR2 YYNGEE. The CDR3 contains 16 residues. V lost 4 bases and J lost 5; bases outside the gene matches: 15. The CDR3 protein is CASSPSGGRISHEQYF. CDR3 sequence (DNA): TGTGCCAGCAGCCCCTCTGGCGGGAGAATTAGCCACGAGCAGTACTTC. The full variable domain, rest sourced from reference TRBV9 and TRBJ2-7, is DSGVTQTPKHLITATGQRVTLRCSPRSGDLSVYWYQQSLDQGLQFLIQYYNGEERAKGNILERFSAQQFPDLHSELNLSSLELGDSALYFCASSPSGGRISHEQYFGPGTRLTVT.

This clone was observed a handful of times. The chain has TRBV4-3 and TRBJ1-1, with D tentatively TRBD1 (6 bases). This CDR3 is built from 15 residues. CDR1 and CDR2 from the germline V gene are LGHNA and YSLEER. Trimming took off 0 bases at V and 9 bases at J, with 17 bases between the two ends. CDR3 sequence (DNA): TGCGCCAGCAGCCAAGAGGGTGGGGGAACAGGGAAAGCTTTCTTT. Translated, it gives CASSQEGGGTGKAFF.